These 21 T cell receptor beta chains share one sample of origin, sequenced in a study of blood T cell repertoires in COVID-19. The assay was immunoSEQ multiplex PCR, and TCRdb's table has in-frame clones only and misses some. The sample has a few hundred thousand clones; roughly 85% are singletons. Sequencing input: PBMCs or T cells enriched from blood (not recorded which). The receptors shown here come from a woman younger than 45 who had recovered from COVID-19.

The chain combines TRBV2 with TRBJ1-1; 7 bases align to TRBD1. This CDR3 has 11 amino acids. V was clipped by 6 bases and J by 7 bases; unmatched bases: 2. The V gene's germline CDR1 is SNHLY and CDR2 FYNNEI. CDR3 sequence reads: CASRTGVEAFF. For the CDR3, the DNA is TGTGCCAGCAGAACAGGGGTTGAAGCTTTCTTT.

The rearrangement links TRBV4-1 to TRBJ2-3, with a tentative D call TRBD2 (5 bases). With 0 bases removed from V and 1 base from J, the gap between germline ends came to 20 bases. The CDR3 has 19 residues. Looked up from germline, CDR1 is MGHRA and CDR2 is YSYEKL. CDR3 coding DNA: TGCGCCAGCAGCCAAGAAAGTCTCGAGCGGAGCTATCGCACAGATACGCAGTATTTT. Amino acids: CASSQESLERSYRTDTQYF.

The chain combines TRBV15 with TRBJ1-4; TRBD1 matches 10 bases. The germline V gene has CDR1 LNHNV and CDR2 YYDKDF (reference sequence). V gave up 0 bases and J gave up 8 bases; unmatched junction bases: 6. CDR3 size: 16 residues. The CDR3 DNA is TGTGCCACCAGCAGAGACCAGGACAGGGGGTACGAAAAACTGTTTTTT. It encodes CATSRDQDRGYEKLFF.

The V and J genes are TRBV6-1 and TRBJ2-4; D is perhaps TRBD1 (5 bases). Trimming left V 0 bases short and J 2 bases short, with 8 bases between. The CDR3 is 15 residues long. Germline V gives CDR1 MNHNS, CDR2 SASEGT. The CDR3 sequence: CASSEARGTKNIQYF. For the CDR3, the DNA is TGTGCCAGCAGTGAAGCTAGGGGTACCAAAAACATTCAGTACTTC.

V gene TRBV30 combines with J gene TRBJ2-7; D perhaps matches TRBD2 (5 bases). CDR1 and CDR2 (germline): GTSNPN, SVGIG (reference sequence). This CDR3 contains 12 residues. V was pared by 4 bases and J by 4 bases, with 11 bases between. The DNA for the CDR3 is TGTGCCTGGATGCTGCGAGGGTACGAGCAGTACTTC. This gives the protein CAWMLRGYEQYF.

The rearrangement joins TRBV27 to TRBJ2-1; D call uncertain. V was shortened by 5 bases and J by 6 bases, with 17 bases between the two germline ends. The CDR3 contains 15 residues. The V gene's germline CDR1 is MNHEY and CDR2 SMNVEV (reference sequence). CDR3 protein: CASSPVFPFPNEQFF. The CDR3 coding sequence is TGTGCCAGCAGTCCAGTGTTCCCTTTCCCCAATGAGCAGTTCTTC.

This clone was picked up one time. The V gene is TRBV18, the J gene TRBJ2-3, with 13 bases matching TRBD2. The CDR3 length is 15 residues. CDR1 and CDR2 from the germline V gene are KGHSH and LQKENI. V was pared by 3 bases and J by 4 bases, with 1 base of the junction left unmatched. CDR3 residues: CASSPGTSGADTQYF. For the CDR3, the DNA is TGTGCCAGCTCACCGGGGACTAGCGGGGCAGATACGCAGTATTTT.

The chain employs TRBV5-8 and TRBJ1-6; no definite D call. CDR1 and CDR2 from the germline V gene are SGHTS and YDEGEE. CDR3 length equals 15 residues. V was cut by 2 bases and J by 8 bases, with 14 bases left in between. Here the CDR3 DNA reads TGTGCCAGCAGCTTCGGGAGGGCTGTTGATTCACCCCTCCACTTT. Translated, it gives CASSFGRAVDSPLHF.

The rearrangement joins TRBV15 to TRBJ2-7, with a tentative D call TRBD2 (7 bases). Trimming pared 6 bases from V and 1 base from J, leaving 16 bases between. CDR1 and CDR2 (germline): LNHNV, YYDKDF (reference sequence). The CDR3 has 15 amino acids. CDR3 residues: CATSSRGGASYEQYF. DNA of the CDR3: TGTGCCACCAGTTCCCGAGGGGGGGCGTCCTACGAGCAGTACTTC.

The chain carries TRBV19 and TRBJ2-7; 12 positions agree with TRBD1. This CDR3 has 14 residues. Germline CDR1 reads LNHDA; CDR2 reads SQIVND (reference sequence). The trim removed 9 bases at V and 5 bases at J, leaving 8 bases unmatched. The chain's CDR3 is CASSPGTGGDEQYF. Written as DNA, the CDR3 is TGTGCCAGCTCCCCCGGGACAGGGGGCGACGAGCAGTACTTC.

CDR3: CASSPPGGRGEQYF. The CDR3 region has the DNA TGTGCCAGCAGCCCACCAGGGGGGAGAGGCGAGCAGTACTTC. V and J are TRBV7-9 and TRBJ2-7, with D possibly TRBD1 on 7 matching bases. The CDR3 length is 14 residues. Trimming pared 5 bases from V and 6 bases from J, leaving 17 bases between. CDR1 is SEHNR and CDR2 is FQNEAQ in the germline V gene (reference sequence).

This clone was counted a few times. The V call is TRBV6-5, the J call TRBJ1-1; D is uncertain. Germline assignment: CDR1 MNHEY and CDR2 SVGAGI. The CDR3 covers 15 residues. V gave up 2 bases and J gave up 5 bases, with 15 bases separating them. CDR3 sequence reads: CASSYGRPGGTEAFF. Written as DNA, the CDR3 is TGTGCCAGCAGTTACGGTCGTCCGGGTGGGACTGAAGCTTTCTTT.

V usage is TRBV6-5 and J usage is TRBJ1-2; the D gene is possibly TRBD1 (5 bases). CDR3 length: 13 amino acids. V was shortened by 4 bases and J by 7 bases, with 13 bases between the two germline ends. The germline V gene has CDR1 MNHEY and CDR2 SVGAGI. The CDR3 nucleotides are TGTGCCAGCAGTTTCAGTGCCCAGGGTGGCTACACCTTC. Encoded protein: CASSFSAQGGYTF.

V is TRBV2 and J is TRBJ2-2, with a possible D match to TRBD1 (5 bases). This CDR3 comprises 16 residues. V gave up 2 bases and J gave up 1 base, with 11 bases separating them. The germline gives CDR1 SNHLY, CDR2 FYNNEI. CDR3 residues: CASSEWGGMNTGELFF. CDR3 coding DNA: TGTGCCAGCAGTGAATGGGGCGGAATGAACACCGGGGAGCTGTTTTTT.

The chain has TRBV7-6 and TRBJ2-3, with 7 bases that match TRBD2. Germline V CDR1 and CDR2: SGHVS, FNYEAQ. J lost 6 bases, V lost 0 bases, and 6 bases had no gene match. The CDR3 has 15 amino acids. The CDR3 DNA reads TGTGCCAGCAGCTTAGCGGCGGGAGTATCCGATACGCAGTATTTT. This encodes CASSLAAGVSDTQYF.

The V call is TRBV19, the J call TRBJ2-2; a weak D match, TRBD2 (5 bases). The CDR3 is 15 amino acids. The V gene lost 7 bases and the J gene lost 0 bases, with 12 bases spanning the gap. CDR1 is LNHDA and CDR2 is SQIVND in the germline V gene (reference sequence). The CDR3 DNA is TGTGCCAGTAATCCGGTGACTACGAACACCGGGGAGCTGTTTTTT. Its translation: CASNPVTTNTGELFF.

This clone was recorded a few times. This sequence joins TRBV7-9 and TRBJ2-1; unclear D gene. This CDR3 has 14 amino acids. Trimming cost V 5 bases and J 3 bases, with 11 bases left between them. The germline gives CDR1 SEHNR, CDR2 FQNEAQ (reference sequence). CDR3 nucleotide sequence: TGTGCCAGCAGCCGAGAGGCCATCTACAATGAGCAGTTCTTC. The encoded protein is CASSREAIYNEQFF. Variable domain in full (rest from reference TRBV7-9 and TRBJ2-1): DTGVSQNPRHKITKRGQNVTFRCDPISEHNRLYWYRQTLGQGPEFLTYFQNEAQLEKSRLLSDRFSAERPKGSFSTLEIQRTEQGDSAMYLCASSREAIYNEQFFGPGTRLTVL.

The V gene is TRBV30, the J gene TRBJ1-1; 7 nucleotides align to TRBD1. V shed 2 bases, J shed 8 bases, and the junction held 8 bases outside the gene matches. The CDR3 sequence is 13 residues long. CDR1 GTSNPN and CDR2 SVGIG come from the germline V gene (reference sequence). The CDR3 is CAWSTPGGAEAFF. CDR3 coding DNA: TGTGCCTGGAGTACTCCAGGGGGAGCAGAAGCTTTCTTT.

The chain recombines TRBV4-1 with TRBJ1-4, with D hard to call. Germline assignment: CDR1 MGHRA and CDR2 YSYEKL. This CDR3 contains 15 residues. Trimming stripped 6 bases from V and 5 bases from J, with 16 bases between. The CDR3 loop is CASRPLGRSNEKLFF. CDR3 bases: TGCGCCAGCAGACCCCTCGGCAGGTCAAATGAAAAACTGTTTTTT.

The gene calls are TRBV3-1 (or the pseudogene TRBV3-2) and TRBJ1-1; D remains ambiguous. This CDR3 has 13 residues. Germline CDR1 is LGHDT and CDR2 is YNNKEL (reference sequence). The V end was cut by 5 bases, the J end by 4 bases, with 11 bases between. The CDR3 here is CASSSSVLTEAFF. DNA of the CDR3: TGTGCCAGCAGCTCAAGCGTTCTCACTGAAGCTTTCTTT.

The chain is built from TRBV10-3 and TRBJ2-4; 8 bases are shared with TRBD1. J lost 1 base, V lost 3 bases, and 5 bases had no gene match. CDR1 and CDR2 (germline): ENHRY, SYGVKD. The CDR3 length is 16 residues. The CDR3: CAISDLDRAAKNIQYF. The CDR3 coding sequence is TGTGCCATCAGTGATTTGGACAGGGCGGCCAAAAACATTCAGTACTTC.